This TCR beta chain was documented in a study of T-cell memory formation after mild COVID-19. This clonotype was recorded a few times. TCRdb reprocessed the 5' RACE reads with MiXCR, giving one entry per CDR3 protein. The sample consists of roughly 600,000 distinct CDR3 sequences, under 20% of them appearing once. This sequence was found in an adult woman who had mild COVID-19 (a few samples of this study predate the infection). Cell type and time point are not known. The sequenced sample was PBMCs or a T cell subset sorted from them (not recorded which).

For the CDR3, the DNA is TGTGCCAGCAGCGTAGCAGCTGGAACTCAAGAGACCCAGTACTTC. It codes for CASSVAAGTQETQYF. The genes are TRBV9 and TRBJ2-5; D ambiguous. V gave up 0 bases and J gave up 2 bases, with 11 bases separating them. This CDR3 contains 15 residues. The germline gives CDR1 SGDLS, CDR2 YYNGEE.